The 32 T cell receptor beta chains listed next were all sequenced from one sample in a study of neoadjuvant anti-PD-1 for oral cavity cancer. Clones were read by immunoSEQ multiplex PCR, and TCRdb kept only the in-frame ones, dropping some. The sample holds fewer than 7,000 clones; about 80% are singletons and the top ten take over 2.5%. Specimen: PBMCs, collected before nivolumab (anti-PD-1) treatment. The receptors shown here come from a person aged 35-80 years with oral cavity squamous cell carcinoma.

This clone was seen more than once but under ten times. The rearrangement uses TRBV18 and TRBJ1-1; perhaps TRBD1 as D (5 bases). The V and J ends lost 5 bases and 1 base respectively, with 8 bases between them. In germline, CDR1 is KGHSH, CDR2 LQKENI. The CDR3 length is 13 residues. As DNA, the CDR3 is TGTGCCAGCTCATCGGACACGAACACTGAAGCTTTCTTT. Protein: CASSSDTNTEAFF.

The rearrangement links TRBV4-2 to TRBJ2-2; 7 bases are shared with TRBD2. V shed 0 bases, J shed 3 bases, and the junction held 10 bases outside the gene matches. Germline CDR1 reads LGHNA; CDR2 reads YNFKEQ. The CDR3 is 18 amino acids. The CDR3 DNA follows: TGTGCCAGCAGCCAAGATTTAGTAAGGACTAGGGACACCGGGGAGCTGTTTTTT. Translating gives CASSQDLVRTRDTGELFF.

In its sample, this clone was seen a few times. The chain links TRBV28 to TRBJ1-2; the match to TRBD1 covers 9 bases. Trimming at V came to 6 bases and at J to 8 bases, leaving 4 bases not matched to a gene. CDR3 length equals 12 residues. Per the germline V gene, CDR1 is MDHEN and CDR2 is SYDVKM. The CDR3 DNA reads as TGTGCCAGCAGCGGACAGGGGCGAGGCTACACCTTC. Residues: CASSGQGRGYTF.

V usage is TRBV6-5 and J usage is TRBJ1-1; TRBD1 is a possible D gene (5 bases). V lost 2 bases and J lost 4, with 11 bases in between. CDR3 length equals 14 residues. The germline V gene has CDR1 MNHEY and CDR2 SVGAGI. The CDR3 DNA reads TGTGCCAGCAGTTACGGGCAGGGTAGCACTGAAGCTTTCTTT. This sequence encodes CASSYGQGSTEAFF.

The V gene is TRBV11-1, the J gene TRBJ2-7; 8 nucleotides line up with TRBD2. Trimming removed 4 bases from V and 2 bases from J; junction bases left unmatched: 13. Germline V gives CDR1 SGHAT, CDR2 FQDESV (reference sequence). The CDR3 sequence is 17 residues long. The CDR3 loop is CASSSSASGLGAYEQYF. CDR3 DNA sequence: TGTGCCAGCAGCTCCTCAGCTAGCGGGCTGGGGGCCTACGAGCAGTACTTC.

This clone was recorded a few times. The V gene is TRBV27, the J gene TRBJ1-5, with D unresolved. The CDR3 is 12 amino acids. Trimming cost V 4 bases and J 0 bases, with 1 base left between them. CDR1 and CDR2 (germline): MNHEY, SMNVEV (reference sequence). CDR3 sequence reads: CASSYSNQPQHF. CDR3 in DNA: TGTGCCAGCAGTTATAGCAATCAGCCCCAGCATTTT.

The chain uses TRBV9 and TRBJ2-2, with D perhaps assigned TRBD1 or TRBD2 (6 bases each). Looked up from germline, CDR1 is SGDLS and CDR2 is YYNGEE. This CDR3 is built from 16 residues. The ends were cut back, 0 bases at V and 1 base at J, with 10 bases in the middle. The DNA of the CDR3 is TGTGCCAGCAGCGTAGTCGGGGGCTTGAACACCGGGGAGCTGTTTTTT. Translating it yields CASSVVGGLNTGELFF.

This chain connects TRBV21-1 to TRBJ1-5. TRBV21-1 corresponds to a pseudogene. This CDR3 has 21 amino acids. CDR3 DNA: TGTGCCAGCAGCAAACAAGTAGAGACCCTTACTCCACGGGACTCTCATCAGCCCCAGCATTTT. Translated, it gives CASSKQVETLTPRDSHQPQHF.

V and J are TRBV4-3 and TRBJ2-1; the D is unclear. Trimming stripped 0 bases from V and 4 bases from J, with 10 bases between. CDR1 and CDR2 (germline): LGHNA, YSLEER. The CDR3 runs 15 residues. The CDR3 nucleotides are TGCGCCAGCAGCCAAGATGGAACAGCATACAATGAGCAGTTCTTC. Translation: CASSQDGTAYNEQFF.

The chain has TRBV7-2 and TRBJ2-5; TRBD2 agrees at 7 bases. The V gene's germline CDR1 is SGHTA and CDR2 FQGNSA. The CDR3 spans 12 residues. V gave up 5 bases and J gave up 7 bases; unmatched junction bases: 4. The DNA of the CDR3 is TGTGCCAGCAGCCCTCCGGGGGGGACCCAGTACTTC. Translating gives CASSPPGGTQYF.

V is TRBV5-4 and J is TRBJ2-7; D remains unclear. The germline CDR1 and CDR2 sequences are SGHNT and YYREEE (reference sequence). V gave up 5 bases and J gave up 3 bases, with 12 bases separating them. The CDR3 consists of 13 residues. CDR3: CASRTYSGYEQYF. For the CDR3, the DNA is TGTGCCAGCAGAACGTACTCAGGCTACGAGCAGTACTTC.

CDR3 loop: CASSVATVGTDTQYF. The CDR3 nucleotides read TGTGCCAGCAGCGTAGCCACCGTGGGCACAGATACGCAGTATTTT. V usage is TRBV9 and J usage is TRBJ2-3; D ambiguous. The CDR3 runs to 15 residues. V lost 0 bases, J lost 1 base, and 9 bases lay in between. The germline CDR1 and CDR2 sequences are SGDLS and YYNGEE.

V and J are TRBV19 and TRBJ1-1, with D uncertain. CDR1 is LNHDA, CDR2 SQIVND, per germline (reference sequence). CDR3 length: 13 residues. V lost 8 bases, J lost 0 bases, and 10 bases lay in between. DNA of the CDR3: TGTGCCAGTCGGTTAGAGATGAACACTGAAGCTTTCTTT. Translated, it gives CASRLEMNTEAFF. Drawing the rest from reference TRBV19 and TRBJ1-1, the complete variable domain is DGGITQSPKYLFRKEGQNVTLSCEQNLNHDAMYWYRQDPGQGLRLIYYSQIVNDFQKGDIAEGYSVSREKKESFPLTVTSAQKNPTAFYLCASRLEMNTEAFFGQGTRLTVV.

The rearrangement links TRBV27 to TRBJ2-7, with 9 bases fitting TRBD1. CDR3 length: 15 amino acids. Germline trimming cut 0 bases from V and 6 bases from J; bases unmatched to any gene: 6. Germline V CDR1 and CDR2: MNHEY, SMNVEV (reference sequence). CDR3 sequence: CASSLSGQGRVEQYF. Written as DNA, the CDR3 is TGTGCCAGCAGTTTATCGGGACAGGGTCGTGTCGAGCAGTACTTC.

The CDR3 nucleotides read TGTGCCAGTAGGTCCGGGGACACTAGCTCCTACGAGCAGTACTTC. This codes for CASRSGDTSSYEQYF. This rearrangement joins TRBV19 to TRBJ2-7, with TRBD1 as a possible D gene (6 bases). Germline-derived CDR1 and CDR2 are LNHDA and SQIVND (reference sequence). CDR3 length: 15 amino acids. Trimming took 6 bases from V and 0 from J, leaving 15 bases between them.

The CDR3 DNA reads as TGTGCCAGCAGTAGCATGCACTATGGCTACACCTTC. Protein: CASSSMHYGYTF. The rearrangement uses TRBV28 and TRBJ1-2; D unresolved. The germline CDR1 and CDR2 sequences are MDHEN and SYDVKM. CDR3 length: 12 amino acids. Trimming took off 5 bases at V and 3 bases at J, with 7 bases between the two ends.

CDR3 in DNA: TGTGCCAGCACCCGGAACTATGGCTACACCTTC. It yields the protein CASTRNYGYTF. V usage is TRBV28 and J usage is TRBJ1-2; D remains unclear. The germline V gene encodes CDR1 MDHEN and CDR2 SYDVKM. Trimming shortened V by 7 bases and J by 2 bases, and 5 bases separated the two germline ends. The CDR3 length is 11 residues.

The chain has TRBV27 and TRBJ2-2, with a possible D match to TRBD2 (5 bases). Trimming shortened V by 3 bases and J by 10 bases, and 18 bases separated the two germline ends. CDR3 length: 15 residues. Germline V lookup: CDR1 MNHEY, CDR2 SMNVEV (reference sequence). This CDR3 is CASSFSTRRGSELFF. The CDR3 nucleotides are TGTGCCAGCAGTTTTAGCACTAGAAGAGGTTCGGAGCTGTTTTTT.

In this sample, this clone turned up once. This chain joins TRBV9 and TRBJ2-3; weak D call: TRBD2 (7 bases). Germline CDR1 reads SGDLS; CDR2 reads YYNGEE. Trimming removed 3 bases from V and 5 bases from J, with 19 bases in between. This CDR3 comprises 16 residues. CDR3 loop: CASSEKEGGPGDTQYF. The DNA for the CDR3 is TGTGCCAGCAGCGAAAAAGAGGGGGGGCCCGGAGATACGCAGTATTTT.

V usage is TRBV29-1 and J usage is TRBJ1-2, with 9 bases identical to TRBD1. The V and J ends lost 6 bases and 1 base, in that order; junction bases with no gene match: 3. CDR3 length equals 13 residues. Germline V gene lookup returns CDR1 SQVTM and CDR2 ANQGSEA. This CDR3 reads CSVLTGGNYGYTF. The DNA of the CDR3 is TGCAGCGTCTTGACAGGGGGTAACTATGGCTACACCTTC.

The V gene is TRBV7-8, the J gene TRBJ1-1; the D gene is possibly TRBD1 (5 bases). The V end was cut by 0 bases, the J end by 4 bases, with 12 bases between. The germline V gene has CDR1 SGHVS and CDR2 FQNEAQ. The CDR3 runs 15 residues. Written as DNA, the CDR3 is TGTGCCAGCAGCTTAGCAACAAGGGGTGGCACTGAAGCTTTCTTT. Protein: CASSLATRGGTEAFF.

This clone was recorded a few times. CDR3 DNA: TGTGCCAGCAGGCCCGGGACTAGCGGGGGCTATTCCTACGAGCAGTACTTC. Translating it yields CASRPGTSGGYSYEQYF. The V and J genes are TRBV7-3 and TRBJ2-7; 14 bases are a match to TRBD2. There are 17 residues in the CDR3. CDR1 is SGHTA, CDR2 FQGTGA, per germline. V shed 6 bases, J shed 1 base, and the junction held 8 bases outside the gene matches. The full variable domain, completed using reference TRBV7-3 and TRBJ2-7, is GAGVSQTPSNKVTEKGKYVELRCDPISGHTALYWYRQSLGQGPEFLIYFQGTGAADDSGLPNDRFFAVRPEGSVSTLKIQRTERGDSAVYLCASRPGTSGGYSYEQYFGPGTRLTVT.

This chain uses TRBV30 with TRBJ2-3; tentatively, D is TRBD1 (5 bases). Trimming removed 8 bases at V and 0 bases at J, with 15 bases between. Germline V gene data show CDR1 as GTSNPN and CDR2 as SVGIG (reference sequence). This CDR3 is 14 amino acids long. CDR3 bases: TGTGCCGGTAAGACAGTGTACAGCACAGATACGCAGTATTTT. Translated: CAGKTVYSTDTQYF.

The CDR3 is CASSQDEDPNTEAFF. CDR3 in DNA: TGCGCCAGCAGCCAAGATGAGGACCCGAACACTGAAGCTTTCTTT. V gene TRBV4-3 combines with J gene TRBJ1-1, with D uncertain. Germline CDR1 reads LGHNA; CDR2 reads YSLEER. V lost 0 bases and J lost 1, with 9 bases in between. The CDR3 is made up of 15 amino acids.

CDR3: CASSVDEGARRGYTF. For the CDR3, the DNA is TGTGCCAGCAGCGTAGATGAGGGGGCGCGTCGTGGCTACACCTTC. The rearrangement links TRBV9 to TRBJ1-2, with 7 bases aligning to TRBD1. Germline CDR1 SGDLS, CDR2 YYNGEE. V shed 0 bases, J shed 7 bases, and the junction held 9 bases outside the gene matches. CDR3 length: 15 amino acids.

The CDR3 reads CASRADRISYNEQFF. The CDR3 DNA sequence: TGTGCCAGCAGAGCGGACAGGATCTCCTACAATGAGCAGTTCTTC. The V call is TRBV27, the J call TRBJ2-1; 7 nucleotides agree with TRBD1. Unmatched junction bases numbered 5, after V lost 6 bases and J lost 0 bases. CDR3 length equals 15 residues. CDR1 is MNHEY, CDR2 SMNVEV, per germline (reference sequence).

This chain connects TRBV6-4 to TRBJ2-2; 9 nucleotides agree with TRBD1. Per germline, CDR1 MRHNA and CDR2 SNTAGT. This CDR3 contains 16 residues. With 0 bases clipped from V and 7 bases from J, the junction kept 6 bases outside the gene matches. The DNA of the CDR3 is TGTGCCAGCAGTGACTCGGTGGGACAGGGAATCGGGGAGCTGTTTTTT. Residues: CASSDSVGQGIGELFF.

The chain has TRBV10-2 and TRBJ1-1; 8 bases map to TRBD1. The CDR3 is 13 amino acids. The V gene's germline CDR1 is WSHSY and CDR2 SAAADI. The V gene end was trimmed by 7 bases and the J gene end by 5 bases; junction bases not matched to a gene: 6. CDR3 region: CASNGQGKTEAFF. The CDR3, as DNA: TGCGCCAGCAACGGACAGGGTAAAACTGAAGCTTTCTTT.

V gene TRBV6-5 combines with J gene TRBJ2-7; D perhaps matches TRBD1 (7 bases). Germline V gene lookup returns CDR1 MNHEY and CDR2 SVGAGI. Trimming took 6 bases from V and 5 from J, leaving 20 bases between them. CDR3 length: 15 residues. CDR3 region: CASSRGTEGIDEQYF. The CDR3 DNA sequence: TGTGCCAGCAGCCGCGGGACAGAGGGAATAGACGAGCAGTACTTC.

The chain couples TRBV29-1 to TRBJ1-4; TRBD1 agrees at 8 bases. After removal of 6 bases from V and 2 bases from J, the junction contained 5 bases not matched to a gene. The CDR3 runs to 14 residues. Germline V gene data show CDR1 as SQVTM and CDR2 as ANQGSEA. CDR3 sequence reads: CSVQGAATNEKLFF. The CDR3 DNA reads as TGCAGCGTGCAGGGGGCCGCCACTAATGAAAAACTGTTTTTT.

This clone appeared once. The chain has TRBV11-2 and TRBJ1-4; D is perhaps TRBD1 (5 bases). Looked up from germline, CDR1 is SGHAT and CDR2 is FQNNGV. The CDR3 sequence is 15 residues long. V was pared by 1 base and J by 5 bases, with 11 bases between. The CDR3 DNA reads as TGTGCCAGCAGCTTAGGGTGGGCAGGGAATGAAAAACTGTTTTTT. Its protein is CASSLGWAGNEKLFF.

In its sample, this clone was seen once. The chain couples TRBV19 to TRBJ1-3; D not resolved. Germline CDR1 and CDR2: LNHDA and SQIVND (reference sequence). The CDR3 has 16 residues. The V and J ends lost 4 bases and 0 bases respectively, with 13 bases between them. CDR3 region: CASSTLPGSSGNTIYF. The DNA for the CDR3 is TGTGCCAGTAGTACCCTCCCTGGCAGCTCTGGAAACACCATATATTTT.